The 22 T cell receptor beta chains in this list originate from one sample, sequenced in a study of tumour-infiltrating T cells in Burkitt lymphoma. TCRdb keeps only in-frame clones here, not all; method: immunoSEQ multiplex PCR. The sample has 5,000 to 7,000 clones; around 16% are singletons. Sequencing was performed on tumor tissue. Receptors originate from a human donor with diffuse large B-cell lymphoma.

The V gene is TRBV10-2, the J gene TRBJ2-7, with TRBD2 as a possible D gene (6 bases). Germline V gives CDR1 WSHSY, CDR2 SAAADI. V was shortened by 6 bases and J by 5 bases, with 17 bases between the two germline ends. The CDR3 runs 14 residues. The DNA of the CDR3 is TGCGCCAGCAGCTCCCCCCTAGCGTCCCACGAGCAGTACTTC. Translation: CASSSPLASHEQYF.

V gene TRBV28 combines with J gene TRBJ1-2; D unresolved. The germline CDR1 and CDR2 sequences are MDHEN and SYDVKM. With 10 bases removed from V and 0 bases from J, the gap between germline ends came to 9 bases. The CDR3 spans 12 residues. The CDR3 DNA sequence: TGTGCCATAAGACTAGCTAACTATGGCTACACCTTC. Encoded protein: CAIRLANYGYTF.

CDR3 coding DNA: TGTGCCAGCAGCACTAGCCCCACAGATACGCAGTATTTT. Its translation is CASSTSPTDTQYF. The chain uses TRBV4-2 and TRBJ2-3; D is perhaps TRBD2 (6 bases). Germline V CDR1 and CDR2: LGHNA, YNFKEQ. V was trimmed by 5 bases and J by 2 bases, leaving 8 bases between them. The CDR3 is 13 amino acids.

The sample holds a few counts of this clone. The J gene is TRBJ1-1, the V gene TRBV7-9, with D possibly TRBD1 on 5 matching bases. V lost 3 bases and J lost 6, with 20 bases in between. CDR3 length: 16 amino acids. From germline, CDR1 is SEHNR and CDR2 FQNEAQ (reference sequence). In nucleotides, the CDR3 is TGTGCCAGCAGCTTCGGCTCGCGGCATGAGGGGCCTGAAGCTTTCTTT. Amino acids: CASSFGSRHEGPEAFF.

CDR3 in amino acids: CASSATGTNTEAFF. Written as DNA, the CDR3 is TGTGCCAGCAGCGCGACAGGGACAAACACTGAAGCTTTCTTT. This rearrangement joins TRBV7-8 to TRBJ1-1; 7 nucleotides line up with TRBD1. The CDR3 extends over 14 amino acids. The V segment lost 5 bases and the J segment 2 bases; nucleotides outside the gene matches: 5. Germline values: CDR1 SGHVS, CDR2 FQNEAQ.

This rearrangement joins TRBV7-8 to TRBJ2-1; D ambiguous. With 4 bases removed from V and 7 bases from J, the gap between germline ends came to 14 bases. Germline CDR1 is SGHVS and CDR2 is FQNEAQ. The CDR3 covers 14 residues. The CDR3 nucleotides are TGTGCCAGCAGCTCTTCCTATCGATCGAATGAGCAGTTCTTC. This sequence encodes CASSSSYRSNEQFF.

This chain uses TRBV15 with TRBJ2-1, with 10 bases aligning to TRBD2. The CDR3 loop spans 15 amino acids. CDR1 is LNHNV, CDR2 YYDKDF, per germline (reference sequence). The junction had 3 bases not matched to a gene; V was cut back by 3 bases and J by 4 bases. The CDR3 sequence: CATSRRTSGYNEQFF. CDR3 sequence (DNA): TGTGCCACCAGCAGGCGGACTAGCGGTTACAATGAGCAGTTCTTC.

The gene calls are TRBV6-6 and TRBJ2-3; D is possibly TRBD1 or TRBD2 (5 bases each). This CDR3 contains 14 residues. Germline CDR1 reads MNHNY; CDR2 reads SVGAGI (reference sequence). Trimming removed 4 bases at V and 6 bases at J, with 14 bases between. CDR3 in DNA: TGTGCCAGCAGTTCGAGAGGGGCTCCGGATACGCAGTATTTT. Protein sequence: CASSSRGAPDTQYF.

This clone was detected only a few times. The V call is TRBV6-6, the J call TRBJ2-5; D is possibly TRBD1 (6 bases). V lost 2 bases, J lost 5 bases, and 9 bases lay in between. Germline V gives CDR1 MNHNY, CDR2 SVGAGI (reference sequence). This CDR3 has 13 amino acids. The CDR3 coding sequence is TGTGCCAGCAGTTACGTGAGGGGGGAGACCCAGTACTTC. Its protein is CASSYVRGETQYF.

The V call is TRBV7-2, the J call TRBJ2-7; D ambiguous. Per the germline V gene, CDR1 is SGHTA and CDR2 is FQGNSA. V was shortened by 5 bases and J by 2 bases, with 4 bases between the two germline ends. The CDR3 runs to 11 residues. CDR3 residues: CASSLTYEQYF. CDR3 coding DNA: TGTGCCAGCAGCCTGACCTACGAGCAGTACTTC.

This chain uses TRBV13 with TRBJ1-1, with D perhaps TRBD1 (6 bases). Looked up from germline, CDR1 is PRHDT and CDR2 is FYEKMQ (reference sequence). The CDR3 sequence is 13 residues long. V shed 4 bases and J shed 5 bases, with 11 bases lying between them. CDR3 in amino acids: CASSSNRVTEAFF. DNA for the CDR3: TGTGCCAGCAGCTCTAACAGGGTAACTGAAGCTTTCTTT.

A remark on this clone: This sample includes further DNA sequences coding for the same CDR3. This sequence joins TRBV7-3 and TRBJ2-1; TRBD2 matches 12 bases. The CDR3 spans 15 residues. Per the germline V gene, CDR1 is SGHTA and CDR2 is FQGTGA. J lost 7 bases, V lost 5 bases, and 6 bases had no gene match. CDR3 nucleotide sequence: TGTGCCAGCAGCCTCCTAGCGGGAGGGCCGAATGAGCAGTTCTTC. Translating it yields CASSLLAGGPNEQFF.

This clone was observed a few times. This chain links TRBV10-3 with TRBJ2-5; a weak D match, TRBD2 (7 bases). The V end was cut by 10 bases, the J end by 4 bases, with 16 bases between. CDR1 is ENHRY and CDR2 is SYGVKD in the germline V gene. This CDR3 is 13 amino acids long. The CDR3 DNA sequence: TGTGCCACAGGGACACCGGGGGGAGAGACCCAGTACTTC. This sequence encodes CATGTPGGETQYF.

The chain is built from TRBV2 and TRBJ2-3, with 7 bases lining up with TRBD2. Germline lookup yields CDR1 SNHLY and CDR2 FYNNEI. CDR3 length: 13 residues. Trimming cost V 7 bases and J 2 bases; bases outside gene matches: 3. This CDR3 reads CASISGDTDTQYF. The CDR3 DNA reads TGTGCCAGCATCAGCGGGGACACAGATACGCAGTATTTT.

The chain employs TRBV30 and TRBJ2-7; D is unresolved. In germline, CDR1 is GTSNPN, CDR2 SVGIG (reference sequence). This CDR3 region has 12 residues. V dropped 0 bases and J dropped 6 bases, with 9 bases sitting between them. CDR3 protein: CAWSVLGSEQYF. In DNA, the CDR3 is TGTGCCTGGAGTGTGCTGGGTTCCGAGCAGTACTTC.

In its sample, this clone was seen a few times. The chain links TRBV19 to TRBJ2-2, with a tentative D call TRBD1 (5 bases). This CDR3 has 15 residues. The V end lost 4 bases, the J end lost 4 bases, and 13 bases lay between the germline ends. Germline V lookup: CDR1 LNHDA, CDR2 SQIVND (reference sequence). CDR3 protein: CASSTQGSGTGELFF. The CDR3 bases are TGTGCCAGTAGTACTCAGGGCTCGGGCACCGGGGAGCTGTTTTTT.

The chain recombines TRBV7-3 with TRBJ2-1; 10 bases match TRBD2. CDR3 size: 16 residues. V lost 5 bases, J lost 8 bases, and 12 bases stayed unmatched. From germline, CDR1 is SGHTA and CDR2 FQGTGA. In DNA form, the CDR3 reads TGTGCCAGCAGCCCCTTAGCGGGAGGACTCATCGATGAGCAGTTCTTC. Translation: CASSPLAGGLIDEQFF. Using reference TRBV7-3 and TRBJ2-1 for the parts outside the CDR3, the full variable domain is GAGVSQTPSNKVTEKGKYVELRCDPISGHTALYWYRQSLGQGPEFLIYFQGTGAADDSGLPNDRFFAVRPEGSVSTLKIQRTERGDSAVYLCASSPLAGGLIDEQFFGPGTRLTVL.

This chain links TRBV5-1 with TRBJ1-5, with 7 bases fitting TRBD1. The CDR3 is 16 amino acids. V shed 4 bases and J 7 bases; nucleotides not matched to a gene: 14. CDR1 and CDR2 (germline): SGHRS, YFSETQ. The CDR3 DNA sequence: TGCGCCAGCAGCCCCTCACCCCGAGGGGGCCTACAGCCCCAGCATTTT. Translation: CASSPSPRGGLQPQHF.

The rearrangement links TRBV14 to TRBJ1-5; D uncertain. Germline V gene lookup returns CDR1 SGHDN and CDR2 FVKESK. The CDR3 is made up of 13 amino acids. Deletions cut 3 bases from V and 9 bases from J, with 12 bases between. The CDR3 DNA follows: TGTGCCAGCAGCCAGGATCGACGGGGGCCCCAGCATTTT. Its translation: CASSQDRRGPQHF. The full variable domain, in which reference TRBV14 and TRBJ1-5 provide the parts outside the CDR3, is EAGVTQFPSHSVIEKGQTVTLRCDPISGHDNLYWYRRVMGKEIKFLLHFVKESKQDESGMPNNRFLAERTGGTYSTLKVQPAELEDSGVYFCASSQDRRGPQHFGDGTRLSIL.

The V gene is TRBV11-2, the J gene TRBJ1-1; D uncertain. The CDR3 consists of 13 residues. Trimming removed 5 bases from V and 1 base from J, with 8 bases in between. Germline V gene data show CDR1 as SGHAT and CDR2 as FQNNGV. The CDR3 here is CASSNHRNTEAFF. CDR3 DNA sequence: TGTGCCAGCAGCAACCACAGGAACACTGAAGCTTTCTTT.

The chain has TRBV27 and TRBJ2-7; 8 bases fit TRBD2. This CDR3 region has 14 residues. Looked up from germline, CDR1 is MNHEY and CDR2 is SMNVEV (reference sequence). With V trimmed by 6 bases and J by 0 bases, 4 bases remained unmatched. CDR3 loop: CASSLTSASYEQYF. The DNA of the CDR3 is TGTGCCAGCAGCCTGACTAGCGCCTCCTACGAGCAGTACTTC.

This chain connects TRBV5-1 to TRBJ2-1; TRBD1 agrees at 8 bases. This CDR3 has 16 residues. Germline assignment: CDR1 SGHRS and CDR2 YFSETQ. The J segment lost 8 bases and the V segment lost 0 bases, leaving 10 bases of the junction unmatched. CDR3 loop: CASSLVGQGAGDEQFF. Written as DNA, the CDR3 is TGCGCCAGCAGCTTGGTAGGGCAGGGGGCAGGTGATGAGCAGTTCTTC.